This passage covers 14 T cell receptor beta chains from one sample sequenced in a study of T cell repertoires in cytomegalovirus infection. No antigen has been assigned to these receptors. TCRdb recomputed calls from the reads with MiXCR, one row per CDR3 protein. The sample lists roughly 500,000 distinct CDR3 sequences; about two fifths were seen once. The sample here was cultured PBMCs, taken from culture after CMV antigen stimulation. The receptor set was obtained from a human donor in good health (CMV status not recorded). Some clones in this sample may be carry-over from other donors' samples.

CDR3 region: CASSTGEQFF. The CDR3 DNA sequence: TGTGCCAGCAGCACTGGTGAGCAGTTCTTC. This chain uses TRBV5-5 with TRBJ2-1, with D unclear. Deletions cut 4 bases from V and 9 bases from J, with 5 bases between. There are 10 residues in the CDR3. Germline CDR1 SGHKS, CDR2 YYEKEE (reference sequence).

The chain carries TRBV7-2 and TRBJ1-5; the match to TRBD1 covers 8 bases. J was trimmed by 2 bases and V by 6 bases; bases with no gene match: 3. CDR1 is SGHTA, CDR2 FQGNSA, per germline. This CDR3 spans 14 amino acids. CDR3 protein: CASREQGGNQPQHF. DNA for the CDR3: TGTGCCAGCAGAGAACAGGGGGGCAATCAGCCCCAGCATTTT.

Regarding this clonotype: The CDR3 carries no conserved terminal phenylalanine or tryptophan, so it likely arises from a read error. The DNA is left out, because the CDR3 cannot be placed on it with certainty; the CDR3 is given as TCRdb lists it. The J gene is TRBJ1-1, the V gene TRBV7-2. CDR1 is SGHTA, CDR2 FQGNSA, per germline. The CDR3 has 11 residues if both end residues are counted. CDR3 in amino acids: CASSSPEGGVV.

This clonotype was observed a few times. The chain joins TRBV6-5 to TRBJ1-2, with TRBD1 matching over 7 bases. The V gene's germline CDR1 is MNHEY and CDR2 SVGAGI. Losses at the gene ends were 6 bases for V and 3 bases for J; bases not matched to a gene: 7. The CDR3 length is 14 residues. The CDR3 bases are TGTGCCAGCAGCCCCGGGACAGCTTACTATGGCTACACCTTC. The encoded protein is CASSPGTAYYGYTF.

This clonotype was counted only a few times. The chain combines TRBV20-1 with TRBJ1-1, with a possible D match to TRBD1 (6 bases). CDR1 and CDR2 (germline): DFQATT, SNEGSKA (reference sequence). This CDR3 is 11 amino acids long. V lost 6 bases, J lost 3 bases, and 8 bases lay in between. The CDR3 DNA sequence: TGCAGTGCGGGGGCCTACACTGAAGCTTTCTTT. Amino acid sequence: CSAGAYTEAFF.

There are a few counts of this clonotype. The genes are TRBV30 and TRBJ1-2; D remains unclear. Germline CDR1 GTSNPN, CDR2 SVGIG (reference sequence). The CDR3 is made up of 15 amino acids. Trimming shortened V by 2 bases and J by 2 bases, and 15 bases separated the two germline ends. CDR3 sequence reads: CAWSFSRTPNYGYTF. In DNA, the CDR3 is TGTGCCTGGAGTTTCTCCCGGACCCCGAACTATGGCTACACCTTC.

This chain joins TRBV12-3 or TRBV12-4 and TRBJ2-3; D is perhaps TRBD2 (6 bases). The CDR3 loop spans 16 amino acids. V was clipped by 5 bases and J by 1 base, with 16 bases between them. This CDR3 reads CASSHPRGTRTDTQYF. The CDR3 nucleotides are TGTGCCAGCAGTCACCCACGGGGGACGCGCACAGATACGCAGTATTTT.

The chain combines TRBV7-9 with TRBJ2-2; 9 bases match TRBD1. The germline V gene has CDR1 SEHNR and CDR2 FQNEAQ (reference sequence). With 7 bases clipped from V and 5 bases from J, the junction kept 11 bases outside the gene matches. The CDR3 has 16 amino acids. This CDR3 is CASTFLGTGLTGELFF. The CDR3 DNA sequence: TGTGCCAGCACCTTCCTCGGGACAGGGTTAACCGGGGAGCTGTTTTTT.

The chain combines TRBV14 with TRBJ2-2; D remains unclear. The germline V gene has CDR1 SGHDN and CDR2 FVKESK. This CDR3 has 14 residues. Trimming stripped 1 base from V and 1 base from J, with 4 bases between. The CDR3 here is CASSQGLNTGELFF. The CDR3 region has the DNA TGTGCCAGCAGCCAAGGTCTGAACACCGGGGAGCTGTTTTTT.

The chain recombines TRBV2 with TRBJ2-2, with TRBD1 matching 8 bases. The germline gives CDR1 SNHLY, CDR2 FYNNEI. This CDR3 has 13 amino acids. V lost 9 bases to trimming and J lost 4 bases; unmatched junction nucleotides: 4. In DNA, the CDR3 is TGTGCCAGTGGACAGGGAGTCACCGGGGAGCTGTTTTTT. It codes for CASGQGVTGELFF.

The V call is TRBV7-6, the J call TRBJ2-5; D unclear. Germline lookup yields CDR1 SGHVS and CDR2 FNYEAQ. CDR3 length: 16 amino acids. The V gene lost 3 bases and the J gene lost 0 bases, with 14 bases spanning the gap. Here the CDR3 DNA reads TGTGCCAGCAGCTTTTCCCGGTGGGGTGACCAAGAGACCCAGTACTTC. This gives the protein CASSFSRWGDQETQYF. Supplemented by reference TRBV7-6 and TRBJ2-5, the full variable domain reads GAGVSQSPRYKVTKRGQDVALRCDPISGHVSLYWYRQALGQGPEFLTYFNYEAQQDKSGLPNDRFSAERPEGSISTLTIQRTEQRDSAMYRCASSFSRWGDQETQYFGPGTRLLVL.

At least ten counts were recorded for this clonotype. The chain is built from TRBV7-2 and TRBJ1-3, with 8 bases aligning to TRBD1. The CDR3 spans 14 residues. The V gene's germline CDR1 is SGHTA and CDR2 FQGNSA. With V trimmed by 5 bases and J by 4 bases, 4 bases remained unmatched. The CDR3 bases are TGTGCCAGCAGCCTACAGGGGGGCGGAAACACCATATATTTT. Translation: CASSLQGGGNTIYF.

In its sample, this clonotype was seen a few times. The rearrangement uses TRBV4-3 and TRBJ2-7; 9 bases line up with TRBD1. Unmatched junction bases numbered 10, after V lost 4 bases and J lost 3 bases. Germline CDR1 is LGHNA and CDR2 is YSLEER. This CDR3 comprises 16 residues. DNA of the CDR3: TGCGCCAGCAGCCCCAACCCCGGGACAGGGCACTACGAGCAGTACTTC. Translated, it gives CASSPNPGTGHYEQYF.

The V gene is TRBV5-5, the J gene TRBJ2-7, with a weak D call TRBD2 (5 bases). In germline, CDR1 is SGHKS, CDR2 YYEKEE (reference sequence). V gave up 6 bases and J gave up 3 bases, with 13 bases separating them. The CDR3 contains 13 residues. This CDR3 reads CASTPARGYEQYF. DNA for the CDR3: TGTGCCAGCACCCCCGCTCGGGGCTACGAGCAGTACTTC. The variable domain in full, completed from reference TRBV5-5 and TRBJ2-7, reads DAGVTQSPTHLIKTRGQQVTLRCSPISGHKSVSWYQQVLGQGPQFIFQYYEKEERGRGNFPDRFSARQFPNYSSELNVNALLLGDSALYLCASTPARGYEQYFGPGTRLTVT.